This T cell receptor (beta chain) was recorded in a study of T cell responses to AZD1222 COVID-19 vaccine. Assay used: immunoSEQ multiplex PCR; TCRdb lists only in-frame clones, some missing. The repertoire consists of roughly 130,000 clones, with about 90% occurring once and the leading ten covering 1.4% to 1.5%. This CDR3 spans 15 amino acids. After removal of 6 bases from V and 0 bases from J, the junction contained 7 bases not matched to a gene. Germline values: CDR1 SNHLY, CDR2 FYNNEI. The source was peripheral blood, collected on day 0 of AZD1222 vaccination. The receptor was derived from an adult in good health. The genes are TRBV2 and TRBJ1-1; 7 bases line up with TRBD1. In nucleotides, the CDR3 is TGTGCCAGCAGACCACCCGGGACAGTGAACACTGAAGCTTTCTTT. Protein sequence: CASRPPGTVNTEAFF.